This entry lists 9 T cell receptor beta chains sequenced from one sample in a study of control samples from healthy donors and cancer patients. Method: immunoSEQ multiplex PCR; TCRdb's copy keeps in-frame clones and lacks some. Of 170,000 or so clones detected, around 94% appear once; the ten largest clones hold over 1.1%. The sequenced material came from blood. These receptor sequences come from a man younger than 45 in good health.

V gene TRBV30 combines with J gene TRBJ1-2; 7 bases agree with TRBD1. The V gene end was trimmed by 1 base and the J gene end by 3 bases; junction bases not matched to a gene: 8. The length of the CDR3 is 15 residues. Germline V gives CDR1 GTSNPN, CDR2 SVGIG (reference sequence). The CDR3 nucleotides are TGTGCCTGGAGTGCGACCCAGGGGGGGGACTATGGCTACACCTTC. Amino acids: CAWSATQGGDYGYTF.

The V and J genes are TRBV27 and TRBJ1-1, with D possibly being TRBD1 (5 bases). The germline gives CDR1 MNHEY, CDR2 SMNVEV (reference sequence). The V end lost 2 bases, the J end lost 1 base, and 8 bases lay between the germline ends. The CDR3 extends over 14 amino acids. The CDR3 DNA follows: TGTGCCAGCAGTTTAAATGGGGGGAACACTGAAGCTTTCTTT. Amino acid sequence: CASSLNGGNTEAFF.

The chain recombines TRBV4-2 with TRBJ2-1; D remains ambiguous. Germline CDR1 reads LGHNA; CDR2 reads YNFKEQ. Trimming took 0 bases from V and 0 from J, leaving 9 bases between them. This CDR3 is built from 16 residues. This chain's CDR3 is CASSQDLQSSYNEQFF. The CDR3 DNA sequence: TGTGCCAGCAGCCAAGATCTGCAGAGCTCCTACAATGAGCAGTTCTTC.

V gene TRBV28 combines with J gene TRBJ1-1; D gene ambiguous. The V end was cut by 3 bases, the J end by 1 base, with 15 bases between. Germline assignment: CDR1 MDHEN and CDR2 SYDVKM. This CDR3 is 16 amino acids long. The CDR3 protein is CASSFAGDLANTEAFF. The CDR3 DNA reads as TGTGCCAGCAGTTTTGCAGGTGACTTGGCGAACACTGAAGCTTTCTTT. Full variable domain (outside the CDR3, taken from reference TRBV28 and TRBJ1-1): DVKVTQSSRYLVKRTGEKVFLECVQDMDHENMFWYRQDPGLGLRLIYFSYDVKMKEKGDIPEGYSVSREKKERFSLILESASTNQTSMYLCASSFAGDLANTEAFFGQGTRLTVV.

V gene TRBV9 combines with J gene TRBJ1-2; no definite D call. Germline CDR1 SGDLS, CDR2 YYNGEE. V lost 0 bases, J lost 1 base, and 16 bases lay in between. CDR3 length: 17 residues. For the CDR3, the DNA is TGTGCCAGCAGCGTAGGGAGAGGCGAAGGGTTTAACTATGGCTACACCTTC. It translates to CASSVGRGEGFNYGYTF.

J is TRBJ1-2 and V is TRBV6-5, with D tentatively TRBD1 (5 bases). Looked up from germline, CDR1 is MNHEY and CDR2 is SVGAGI. The CDR3 runs to 12 residues. The V and J ends lost 5 bases and 6 bases respectively, with 10 bases between them. In DNA form, the CDR3 reads TGTGCCAGCAGTACAGGTTCGGATGGCTACACCTTC. It translates to CASSTGSDGYTF.

The V call is TRBV5-6, the J call TRBJ2-4; possible D gene TRBD1, 6 bases. The CDR3 runs 14 residues. Per the germline V gene, CDR1 is SGHDT and CDR2 is YYEEEE. Trimming removed 3 bases from V and 8 bases from J, with 15 bases in between. This CDR3 reads CASSYQQGLDIQYF. The DNA of the CDR3 is TGTGCCAGCAGCTACCAACAGGGTTTGGACATTCAGTACTTC.

V is TRBV24-1 and J is TRBJ1-1, with a possible D match to TRBD1 (6 bases). Trimming shortened V by 9 bases and J by 6 bases, and 19 bases separated the two germline ends. Germline V gives CDR1 KGHDR, CDR2 SFDVKD. CDR3 size: 14 residues. The CDR3 spells CATRSRWGGAEAFF. As DNA, the CDR3 is TGTGCCACCCGGAGTAGGTGGGGGGGCGCTGAAGCTTTCTTT.

The rearrangement uses TRBV19 and TRBJ2-7; tentatively, D is TRBD1 or TRBD2 (5 bases each). The germline CDR1 and CDR2 sequences are LNHDA and SQIVND (reference sequence). Trimming removed 7 bases at V and 3 bases at J, with 16 bases between. The CDR3 has 14 amino acids. The CDR3 region has the DNA TGTGCCAGTACTCAACCGGGACGGAACTACGAGCAGTACTTC. As protein: CASTQPGRNYEQYF. The full variable domain, rest sourced from reference TRBV19 and TRBJ2-7, is DGGITQSPKYLFRKEGQNVTLSCEQNLNHDAMYWYRQDPGQGLRLIYYSQIVNDFQKGDIAEGYSVSREKKESFPLTVTSAQKNPTAFYLCASTQPGRNYEQYFGPGTRLTVT.